This T cell receptor beta chain was sequenced during a study of cytomegalovirus exposure and HLA in healthy donors. Study-wide context: As an earlier analysis found, about 179 million T cells yielded over 95 million unique TCR beta sequences.

PCR amplification relied on 60 Vbeta primers (plus 13 Jbeta primers). Only in-frame clones appear in the TCRdb table, and some are missing; sequencing was by immunoSEQ multiplex PCR. Of roughly 140,000 clones listed, around 78% are singletons. There are 13 residues in the CDR3. With 5 bases clipped from V and 0 bases from J, the junction kept 2 bases outside the gene matches. Germline lookup yields CDR1 GTSNPN and CDR2 SVGIG (reference sequence). The sequencing input was PBMCs. J is TRBJ2-7 and V is TRBV30; 9 bases agree with TRBD1. The receptor comes from a man aged 40-49 years in good health and CMV-seropositive. CDR3 nucleotide sequence: TGTGCCTGGGGGACAGGGAACTCCTACGAGCAGTACTTC. This translates into CAWGTGNSYEQYF.